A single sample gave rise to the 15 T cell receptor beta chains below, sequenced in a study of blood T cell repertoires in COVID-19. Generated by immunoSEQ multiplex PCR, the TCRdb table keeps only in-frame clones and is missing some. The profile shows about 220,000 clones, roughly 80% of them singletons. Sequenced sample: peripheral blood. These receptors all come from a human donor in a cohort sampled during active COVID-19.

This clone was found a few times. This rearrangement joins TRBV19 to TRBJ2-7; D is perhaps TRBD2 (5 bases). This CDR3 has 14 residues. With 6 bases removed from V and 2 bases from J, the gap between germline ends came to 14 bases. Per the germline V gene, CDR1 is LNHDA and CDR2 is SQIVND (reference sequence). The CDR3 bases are TGTGCCAGTAGGGTTGAGGCGGGCCCCTACGAGCAGTACTTC. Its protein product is CASRVEAGPYEQYF.

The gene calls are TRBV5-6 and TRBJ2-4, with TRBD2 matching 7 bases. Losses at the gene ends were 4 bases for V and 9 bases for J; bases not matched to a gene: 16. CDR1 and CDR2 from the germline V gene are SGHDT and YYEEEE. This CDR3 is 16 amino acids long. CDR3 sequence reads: CASSRPLPTSIGIQYF. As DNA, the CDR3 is TGTGCCAGCAGCCGACCCCTGCCGACTAGCATCGGCATTCAGTACTTC.

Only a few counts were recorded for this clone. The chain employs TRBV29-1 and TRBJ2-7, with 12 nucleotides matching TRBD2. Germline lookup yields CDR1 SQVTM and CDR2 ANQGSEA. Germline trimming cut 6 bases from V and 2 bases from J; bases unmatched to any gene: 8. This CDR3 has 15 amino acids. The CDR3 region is CSVQVGLAGPYEQYF. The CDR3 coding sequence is TGCAGCGTGCAAGTAGGACTAGCGGGACCCTACGAGCAGTACTTC.

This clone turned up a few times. The CDR3 reads CASSPKLYRAYGYGYTF. The CDR3 DNA sequence: TGCGCCAGCAGCCCGAAGCTTTACAGGGCTTATGGATATGGCTACACCTTC. J is TRBJ1-2 and V is TRBV23-1, with D possibly TRBD1 on 6 matching bases. Being an ORF, TRBV23-1 has a function that is uncertain. CDR3 length: 17 residues. V lost 6 bases and J 5 bases, leaving 25 bases between the germline ends.

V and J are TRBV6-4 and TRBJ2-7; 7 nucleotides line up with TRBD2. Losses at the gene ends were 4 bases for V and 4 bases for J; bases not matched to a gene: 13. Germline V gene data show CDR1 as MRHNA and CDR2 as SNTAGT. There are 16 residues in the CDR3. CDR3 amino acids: CASSGSGTLLYYEQYF. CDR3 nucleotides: TGTGCCAGCAGTGGCAGCGGGACCCTTCTATATTACGAGCAGTACTTC.

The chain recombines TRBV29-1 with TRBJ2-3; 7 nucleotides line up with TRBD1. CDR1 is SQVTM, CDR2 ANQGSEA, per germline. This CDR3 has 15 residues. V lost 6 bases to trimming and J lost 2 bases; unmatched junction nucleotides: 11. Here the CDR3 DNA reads TGCAGCGTCGACGTCGACAGGGTTTACACAGATACGCAGTATTTT. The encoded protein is CSVDVDRVYTDTQYF.

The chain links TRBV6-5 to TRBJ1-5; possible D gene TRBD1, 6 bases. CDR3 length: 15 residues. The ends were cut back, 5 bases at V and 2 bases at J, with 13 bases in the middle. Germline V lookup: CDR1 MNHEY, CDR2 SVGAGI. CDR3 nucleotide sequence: TGTGCCAGCAGTCAGGGGTTGCCGGGCAATCAGCCCCAGCATTTT. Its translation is CASSQGLPGNQPQHF.

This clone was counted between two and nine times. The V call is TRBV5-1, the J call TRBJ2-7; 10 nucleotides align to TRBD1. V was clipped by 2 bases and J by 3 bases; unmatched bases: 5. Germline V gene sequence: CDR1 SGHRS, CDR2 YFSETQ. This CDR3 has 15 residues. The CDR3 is CASSFGTGVVYEQYF. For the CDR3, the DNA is TGCGCCAGCAGCTTTGGGACAGGGGTAGTCTACGAGCAGTACTTC.

The CDR3 spells CATKQDRGLSDTQYF. The CDR3 region has the DNA TGTGCCACCAAACAGGACAGGGGGCTCTCAGATACGCAGTATTTT. The gene calls are TRBV6-5 and TRBJ2-3; TRBD1 matches at 11 bases. CDR1 is MNHEY and CDR2 is SVGAGI in the germline V gene. CDR3 length: 15 amino acids. V was clipped by 10 bases and J by 4 bases; unmatched bases: 10.

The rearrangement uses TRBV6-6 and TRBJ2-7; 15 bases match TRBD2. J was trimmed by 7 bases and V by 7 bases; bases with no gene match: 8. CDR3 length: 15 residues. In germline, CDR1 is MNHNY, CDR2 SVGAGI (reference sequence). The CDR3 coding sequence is TGTGCCAGCACAAGGGGGGGACTAGCGGGAGGTGAGCAGTACTTC. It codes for CASTRGGLAGGEQYF.

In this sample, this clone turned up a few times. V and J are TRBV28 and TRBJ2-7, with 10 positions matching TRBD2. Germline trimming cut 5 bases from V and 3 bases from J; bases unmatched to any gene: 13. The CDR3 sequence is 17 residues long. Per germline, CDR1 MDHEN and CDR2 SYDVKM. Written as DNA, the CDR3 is TGTGCCAGCAGTCCCGGAGGACTAGCGGATCCCTACTACGAGCAGTACTTC. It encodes CASSPGGLADPYYEQYF.

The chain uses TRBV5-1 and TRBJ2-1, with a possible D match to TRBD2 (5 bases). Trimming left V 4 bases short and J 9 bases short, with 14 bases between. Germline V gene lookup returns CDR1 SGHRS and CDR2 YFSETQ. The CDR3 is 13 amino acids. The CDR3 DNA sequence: TGCGCCAGCAGCGTAGGACTGATGGGTGAGCAGTTCTTC. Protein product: CASSVGLMGEQFF.

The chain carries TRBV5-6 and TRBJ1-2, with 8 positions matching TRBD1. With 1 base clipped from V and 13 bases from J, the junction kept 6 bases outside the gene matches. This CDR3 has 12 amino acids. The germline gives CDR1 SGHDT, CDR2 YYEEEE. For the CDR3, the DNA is TGTGCCAGCAGCTTGCAGGGGGCCCGGCCCACCTTC. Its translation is CASSLQGARPTF.

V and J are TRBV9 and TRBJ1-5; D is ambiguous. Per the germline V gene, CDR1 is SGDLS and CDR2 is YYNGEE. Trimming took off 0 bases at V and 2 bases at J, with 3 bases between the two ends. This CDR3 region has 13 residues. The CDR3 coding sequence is TGTGCCAGCAGCGTAGCTGGCAATCAGCCCCAGCATTTT. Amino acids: CASSVAGNQPQHF. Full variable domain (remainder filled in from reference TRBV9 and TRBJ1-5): DSGVTQTPKHLITATGQRVTLRCSPRSGDLSVYWYQQSLDQGLQFLIQYYNGEERAKGNILERFSAQQFPDLHSELNLSSLELGDSALYFCASSVAGNQPQHFGDGTRLSIL.

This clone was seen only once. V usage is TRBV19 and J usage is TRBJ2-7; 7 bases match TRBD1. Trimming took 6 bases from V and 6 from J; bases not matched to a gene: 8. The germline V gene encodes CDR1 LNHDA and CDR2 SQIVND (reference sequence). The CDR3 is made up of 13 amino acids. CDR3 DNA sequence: TGTGCCAGTAGAACCGACAGGGCGTCCGAGCAGTACTTC. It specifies CASRTDRASEQYF.